The 12 T cell receptor beta chains listed next were all sequenced from one sample in a study of T cells after posttransplantation cyclophosphamide. Cyclophosphamide on days +3 and +4 followed busulfan-fludarabine conditioning and a marrow graft. Data came from immunoSEQ multiplex PCR; TCRdb stores just in-frame clones and leaves some out. This table has 15,000 or so clones, around 91% appearing once. The material sequenced was CD4+ T cells sorted from blood, taken after allogeneic stem cell transplant with posttransplant cyclophosphamide. The receptors shown here come from a male patient in his sixties who received an allogeneic stem cell transplant from a related donor and was CMV-positive. These T cells may partly come from the graft donor.

The chain is built from TRBV7-9 and TRBJ1-2; D is possibly TRBD1 (5 bases). Trimming shortened V by 2 bases and J by 3 bases, and 13 bases separated the two germline ends. Germline V gene lookup returns CDR1 SEHNR and CDR2 FQNEAQ (reference sequence). The CDR3 extends over 15 amino acids. The CDR3 reads CASSLSIRDYYGYTF. Here the CDR3 DNA reads TGTGCCAGCAGCTTATCTATCAGGGATTACTATGGCTACACCTTC.

The V and J genes are TRBV20-1 and TRBJ2-5; D is uncertain. V gave up 0 bases and J gave up 5 bases, with 4 bases separating them. The germline CDR1 and CDR2 sequences are DFQATT and SNEGSKA (reference sequence). The CDR3 runs to 11 residues. The CDR3 coding sequence is TGCAGTGCTAGAGATCGGGAGACCCAGTACTTC. This gives the protein CSARDRETQYF.

This chain uses TRBV19 with TRBJ2-5; D call uncertain. The CDR3 spans 12 residues. CDR1 and CDR2 from the germline V gene are LNHDA and SQIVND (reference sequence). The V end was cut by 1 base, the J end by 5 bases, with 5 bases between. CDR3 nucleotides: TGTGCCAGTAGTATAGCCGGGGAGACCCAGTACTTC. It specifies CASSIAGETQYF.

The chain recombines TRBV30 with TRBJ2-3; 11 nucleotides agree with TRBD2. The CDR3 extends over 15 amino acids. V was clipped by 6 bases and J by 4 bases; unmatched bases: 9. Germline V gene data show CDR1 as GTSNPN and CDR2 as SVGIG (reference sequence). The CDR3 nucleotides are TGTGCCTGTTCTATAGCGGGGGGGCGCCCAGATACGCAGTATTTT. This sequence encodes CACSIAGGRPDTQYF.

The V gene is TRBV30, the J gene TRBJ1-1; D not certain. The CDR3 is 13 amino acids. V was shortened by 2 bases and J by 7 bases, with 14 bases between the two germline ends. Germline loops: CDR1 GTSNPN, CDR2 SVGIG (reference sequence). For the CDR3, the DNA is TGTGCCTGGAGTACACCAGGTAGTAGTGAAGCTTTCTTT. It specifies CAWSTPGSSEAFF. Full variable domain (remainder filled in from reference TRBV30 and TRBJ1-1): SQTIHQWPATLVQPVGSPLSLECTVEGTSNPNLYWYRQAAGRGLQLLFYSVGIGQISSEVPQNLSASRPQDRQFILSSKKLLLSDSGFYLCAWSTPGSSEAFFGQGTRLTVV.

This chain joins TRBV7-2 and TRBJ2-7; 7 nucleotides align to TRBD1. CDR3 length: 13 amino acids. Trimming took 3 bases from V and 6 from J; bases not matched to a gene: 5. Germline V lookup: CDR1 SGHTA, CDR2 FQGNSA. The CDR3 DNA sequence: TGTGCCAGCAGCTTCGCAGGGGGTAGCGAGCAGTACTTC. Residues: CASSFAGGSEQYF.

V is TRBV30 and J is TRBJ1-1; D is ambiguous. With 2 bases removed from V and 4 bases from J, the gap between germline ends came to 11 bases. CDR1 and CDR2 (germline): GTSNPN, SVGIG (reference sequence). The CDR3 consists of 13 residues. The CDR3 reads CAWSWRAGTEAFF. The CDR3 DNA reads TGTGCCTGGAGTTGGAGGGCCGGCACTGAAGCTTTCTTT.

V usage is TRBV5-6 and J usage is TRBJ1-2; 11 bases are shared with TRBD1. The V segment lost 4 bases and the J segment 12 bases; nucleotides outside the gene matches: 20. This CDR3 is 17 amino acids long. The germline CDR1 and CDR2 sequences are SGHDT and YYEEEE. In DNA, the CDR3 is TGTGCCAGCAGCCCGATAACCTCCGGGACAGGGGGGAAGGGCCACACCTTC. Translation gives CASSPITSGTGGKGHTF.

Only a few counts were recorded for this clone. V usage is TRBV7-2 and J usage is TRBJ1-1, with 9 bases identical to TRBD1. The CDR3 contains 13 residues. The germline V gene has CDR1 SGHTA and CDR2 FQGNSA. V shed 7 bases, J shed 7 bases, and the junction held 7 bases outside the gene matches. CDR3 amino acids: CASTRTGGGEAFF. CDR3 nucleotide sequence: TGTGCCAGCACCAGAACAGGGGGCGGTGAAGCTTTCTTT.

This clone was seen a handful of times. This sequence joins TRBV19 and TRBJ2-5; TRBD2 matches 8 bases. Trimming cost V 3 bases and J 4 bases; bases outside gene matches: 10. The CDR3 covers 16 residues. In germline, CDR1 is LNHDA, CDR2 SQIVND (reference sequence). The CDR3 nucleotides are TGTGCCAGTAGTATCGGTCCCGGGACTAGAGGAGAGACCCAGTACTTC. Translating gives CASSIGPGTRGETQYF.

The chain joins TRBV7-9 to TRBJ2-3, with 9 bases matching TRBD1. The CDR3 runs 14 residues. The germline gives CDR1 SEHNR, CDR2 FQNEAQ (reference sequence). V gave up 4 bases and J gave up 5 bases; unmatched junction bases: 4. Here the CDR3 reads CASSYGQGLDTQYF. The CDR3 DNA reads TGTGCCAGCAGCTACGGACAGGGGTTAGATACGCAGTATTTT.

The V and J genes are TRBV4-2 and TRBJ1-6; maybe TRBD1 (6 bases). Germline CDR1 reads LGHNA; CDR2 reads YNFKEQ. The CDR3 consists of 15 residues. With 3 bases removed from V and 4 bases from J, the gap between germline ends came to 10 bases. The CDR3 DNA reads as TGTGCCAGCAGCCAGGGCCAGGGGTATAATTCACCCCTCCACTTT. It encodes CASSQGQGYNSPLHF.